One T cell receptor beta chain is described in this entry. The record originates from a study of CD8 T cells in Susac syndrome. On the study more broadly: Patients with Susac syndrome were therapy-naive, on corticosteroids, or on intravenous immunoglobulin alone at the time that blood was drawn.

RNA amounts of about 0.5 to 1 ug underwent reverse transcription with random hexamers. TCRdb passed the immunoSEQ multiplex PCR reads through MiXCR, listing each CDR3 protein once. The table lists about 82,000 distinct CDR3 sequences, about 95% of them singletons. Germline loops: CDR1 SGHNT, CDR2 YYREEE (reference sequence). Trimming cost V 3 bases and J 4 bases, with 9 bases left between them. The CDR3 runs to 13 residues. The genes are TRBV5-4 and TRBJ2-3, with D uncertain. The sample consisted of CD8+ T cells from PBMCs. The sequence was obtained from a human donor with Susac syndrome. Here the CDR3 reads CASSSPPSDTQYF. The CDR3 DNA follows: TGTGCCAGCAGCTCCCCCCCCTCAGATACGCAGTATTTT.